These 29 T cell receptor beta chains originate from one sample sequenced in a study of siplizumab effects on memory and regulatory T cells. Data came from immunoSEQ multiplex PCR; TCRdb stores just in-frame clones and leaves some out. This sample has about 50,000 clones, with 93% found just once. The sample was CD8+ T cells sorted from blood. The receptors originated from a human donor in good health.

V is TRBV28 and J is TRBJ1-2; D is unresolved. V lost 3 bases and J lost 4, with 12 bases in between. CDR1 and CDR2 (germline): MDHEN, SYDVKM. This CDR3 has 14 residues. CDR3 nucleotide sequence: TGTGCCAGCAGTTTTAGGGTTAGGAGCTATGGCTACACCTTC. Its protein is CASSFRVRSYGYTF.

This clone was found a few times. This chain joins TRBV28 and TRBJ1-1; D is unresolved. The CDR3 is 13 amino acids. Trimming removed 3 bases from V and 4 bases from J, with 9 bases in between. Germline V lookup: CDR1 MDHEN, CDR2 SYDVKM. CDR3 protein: CASSFTERTEAFF. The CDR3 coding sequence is TGTGCCAGCAGTTTCACTGAGCGCACTGAAGCTTTCTTT.

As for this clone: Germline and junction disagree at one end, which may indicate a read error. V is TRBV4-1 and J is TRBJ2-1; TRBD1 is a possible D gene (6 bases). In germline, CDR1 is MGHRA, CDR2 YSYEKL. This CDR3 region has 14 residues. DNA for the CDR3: TGCGCCAGCAGCCAAGACAGTCCGGGGAGACAGGTCGTCTTC. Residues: CASSQDSPGRQVVF.

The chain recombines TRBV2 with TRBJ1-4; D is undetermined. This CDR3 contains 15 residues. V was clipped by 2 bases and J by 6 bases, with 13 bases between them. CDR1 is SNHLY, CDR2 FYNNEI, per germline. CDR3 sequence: CASSENPSDDEKLFF. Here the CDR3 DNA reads TGTGCCAGCAGTGAAAACCCATCTGACGATGAAAAACTGTTTTTT. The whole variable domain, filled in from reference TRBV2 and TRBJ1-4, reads EPEVTQTPSHQVTQMGQEVILRCVPISNHLYFYWYRQILGQKVEFLVSFYNNEISEKSEIFDDQFSVERPDGSNFTLKIRSTKLEDSAMYFCASSENPSDDEKLFFGSGTQLSVL.

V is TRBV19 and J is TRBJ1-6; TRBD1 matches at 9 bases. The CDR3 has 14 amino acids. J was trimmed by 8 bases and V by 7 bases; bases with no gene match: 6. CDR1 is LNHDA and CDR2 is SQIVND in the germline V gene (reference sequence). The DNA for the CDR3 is TGTGCCAGTAAAGTCCGGACAGGGGATTCACCCCTCCACTTT. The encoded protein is CASKVRTGDSPLHF.

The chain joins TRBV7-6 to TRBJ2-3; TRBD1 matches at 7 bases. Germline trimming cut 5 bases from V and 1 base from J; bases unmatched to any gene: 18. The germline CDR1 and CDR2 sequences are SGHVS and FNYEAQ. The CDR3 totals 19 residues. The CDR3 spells CASSQLPNRGAAGTDTQYF. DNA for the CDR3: TGTGCCAGCAGCCAATTACCAAACAGGGGCGCCGCCGGCACAGATACGCAGTATTTT.

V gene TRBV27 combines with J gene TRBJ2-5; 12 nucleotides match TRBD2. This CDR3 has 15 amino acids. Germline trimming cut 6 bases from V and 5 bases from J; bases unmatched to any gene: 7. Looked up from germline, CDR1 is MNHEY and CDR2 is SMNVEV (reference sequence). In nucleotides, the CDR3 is TGTGCCAGCAGGGGGACTAGCGGGCCGGGGGAGACCCAGTACTTC. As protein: CASRGTSGPGETQYF.

This CDR3 reads CASSLDVSLDKYTEAFF. CDR3 coding DNA: TGTGCCAGCAGCTTAGATGTGTCTTTGGATAAGTACACTGAAGCTTTCTTT. The rearrangement uses TRBV13 and TRBJ1-1; no firm D call. Germline V gives CDR1 PRHDT, CDR2 FYEKMQ (reference sequence). This CDR3 has 17 residues. Trimming shortened V by 1 base and J by 3 bases, and 18 bases separated the two germline ends. Based on the CDR3 plus reference TRBV13 and TRBJ1-1, the full variable domain is AAGVIQSPRHLIKEKRETATLKCYPIPRHDTVYWYQQGPGQDPQFLISFYEKMQSDKGSIPDRFSAQQFSDYHSELNMSSLELGDSALYFCASSLDVSLDKYTEAFFGQGTRLTVV.

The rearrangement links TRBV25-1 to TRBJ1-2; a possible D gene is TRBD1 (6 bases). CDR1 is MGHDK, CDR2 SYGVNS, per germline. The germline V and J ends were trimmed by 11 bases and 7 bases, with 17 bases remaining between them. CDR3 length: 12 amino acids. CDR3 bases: TGTGCCTCACGGACGGGGGCGGCTGGCTACACCTTC. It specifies CASRTGAAGYTF.

The CDR3 sequence is CASSLGQGFPESVFF. CDR3 in DNA: TGTGCCAGCAGTTTGGGACAGGGATTCCCTGAGTCCGTGTTCTTC. The chain recombines TRBV13 with TRBJ2-1; TRBD1 agrees at 9 bases. V lost 6 bases to trimming and J lost 15 bases; unmatched junction nucleotides: 18. The length of the CDR3 is 15 residues. Germline CDR1 PRHDT, CDR2 FYEKMQ (reference sequence).

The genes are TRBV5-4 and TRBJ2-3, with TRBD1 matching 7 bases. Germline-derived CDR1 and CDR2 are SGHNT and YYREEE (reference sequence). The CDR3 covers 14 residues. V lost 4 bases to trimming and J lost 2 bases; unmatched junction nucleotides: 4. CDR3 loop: CASSPDRFTDTQYF. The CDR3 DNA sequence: TGTGCCAGCAGCCCGGACAGGTTCACAGATACGCAGTATTTT. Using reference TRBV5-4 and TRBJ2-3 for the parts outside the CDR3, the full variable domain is ETGVTQSPTHLIKTRGQQVTLRCSSQSGHNTVSWYQQALGQGPQFIFQYYREEENGRGNFPPRFSGLQFPNYSSELNVNALELDDSALYLCASSPDRFTDTQYFGPGTRLTVL.

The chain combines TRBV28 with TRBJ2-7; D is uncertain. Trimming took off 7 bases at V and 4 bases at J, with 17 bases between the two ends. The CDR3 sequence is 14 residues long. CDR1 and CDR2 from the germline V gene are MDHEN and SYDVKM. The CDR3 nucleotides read TGTGCCAGCACCCTTTCCCCTCGTCGGTACGAGCAGTACTTC. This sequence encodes CASTLSPRRYEQYF.

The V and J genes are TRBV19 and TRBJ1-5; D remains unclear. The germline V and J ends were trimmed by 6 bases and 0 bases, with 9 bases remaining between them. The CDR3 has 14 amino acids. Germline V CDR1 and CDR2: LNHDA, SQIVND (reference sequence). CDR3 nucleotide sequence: TGTGCCAGTAGGTCAGGCCTTAGCAATCAGCCCCAGCATTTT. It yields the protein CASRSGLSNQPQHF.

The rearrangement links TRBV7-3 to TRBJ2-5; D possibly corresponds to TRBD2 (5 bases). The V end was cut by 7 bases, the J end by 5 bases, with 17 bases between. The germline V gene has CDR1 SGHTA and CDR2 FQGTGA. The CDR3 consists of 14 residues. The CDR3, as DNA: TGTGCCAGCATCCAGGACGGGCGGGTCGAGACCCAGTACTTC. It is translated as CASIQDGRVETQYF.

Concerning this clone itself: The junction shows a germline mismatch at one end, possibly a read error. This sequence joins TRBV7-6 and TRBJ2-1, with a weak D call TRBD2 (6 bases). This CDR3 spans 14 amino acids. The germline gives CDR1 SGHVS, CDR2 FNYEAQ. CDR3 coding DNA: TGTGCCAGCAGCTTCGGGGACTCCCACAATGAGCAGTTCTTC. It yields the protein CASSFGDSHNEQFF.

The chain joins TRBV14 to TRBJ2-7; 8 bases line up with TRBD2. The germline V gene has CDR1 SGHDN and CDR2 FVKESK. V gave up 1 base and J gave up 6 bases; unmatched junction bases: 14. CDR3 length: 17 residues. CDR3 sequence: CASSQGSRVGRAGEQYF. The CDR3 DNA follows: TGTGCCAGCAGCCAAGGTTCGCGTGTCGGGAGGGCCGGCGAGCAGTACTTC. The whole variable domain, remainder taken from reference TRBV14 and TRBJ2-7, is EAGVTQFPSHSVIEKGQTVTLRCDPISGHDNLYWYRRVMGKEIKFLLHFVKESKQDESGMPNNRFLAERTGGTYSTLKVQPAELEDSGVYFCASSQGSRVGRAGEQYFGPGTRLTVT.

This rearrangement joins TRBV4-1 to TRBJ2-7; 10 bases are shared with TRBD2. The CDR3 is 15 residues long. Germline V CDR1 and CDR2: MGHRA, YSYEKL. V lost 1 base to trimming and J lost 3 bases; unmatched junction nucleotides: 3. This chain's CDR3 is CASSQVTSGDYEQYF. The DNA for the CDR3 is TGCGCCAGCAGCCAAGTAACTAGCGGGGACTACGAGCAGTACTTC.

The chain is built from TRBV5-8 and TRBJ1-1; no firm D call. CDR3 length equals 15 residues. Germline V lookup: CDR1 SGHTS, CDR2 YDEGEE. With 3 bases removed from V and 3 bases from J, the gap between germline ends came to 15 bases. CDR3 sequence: CASSSAIDGHTEAFF. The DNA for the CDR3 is TGTGCCAGCAGCTCCGCAATCGACGGCCACACTGAAGCTTTCTTT. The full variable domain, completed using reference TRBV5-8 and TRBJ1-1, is EAGVTQSPTHLIKTRGQQATLRCSPISGHTSVYWYQQALGLGLQFLLWYDEGEERNRGNFPPRFSGRQFPNYSSELNVNALELEDSALYLCASSSAIDGHTEAFFGQGTRLTVV.

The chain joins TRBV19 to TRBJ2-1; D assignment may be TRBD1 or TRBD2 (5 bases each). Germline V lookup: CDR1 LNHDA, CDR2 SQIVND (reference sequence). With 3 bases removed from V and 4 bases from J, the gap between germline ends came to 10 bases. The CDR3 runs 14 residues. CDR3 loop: CASSMGRRYNEQFF. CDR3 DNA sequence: TGTGCCAGTAGTATGGGACGACGGTACAATGAGCAGTTCTTC.

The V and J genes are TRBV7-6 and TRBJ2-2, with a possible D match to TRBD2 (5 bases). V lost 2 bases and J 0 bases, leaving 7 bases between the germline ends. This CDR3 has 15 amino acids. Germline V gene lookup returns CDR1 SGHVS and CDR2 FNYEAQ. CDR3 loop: CASSLLAANTGELFF. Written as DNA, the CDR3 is TGTGCCAGCAGCTTACTAGCTGCGAACACCGGGGAGCTGTTTTTT.

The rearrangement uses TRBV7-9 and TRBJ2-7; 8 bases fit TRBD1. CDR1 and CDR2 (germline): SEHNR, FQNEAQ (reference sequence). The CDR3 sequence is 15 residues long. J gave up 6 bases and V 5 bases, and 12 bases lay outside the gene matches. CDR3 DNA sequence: TGTGCCAGCAGCGGCCGGACAGGGAAACCCCTCGAGCAGTACTTC. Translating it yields CASSGRTGKPLEQYF.

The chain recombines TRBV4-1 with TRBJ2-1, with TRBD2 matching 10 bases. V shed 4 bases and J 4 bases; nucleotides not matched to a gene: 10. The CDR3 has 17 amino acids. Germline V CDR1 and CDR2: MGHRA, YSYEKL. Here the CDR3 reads CASSPERLAGAYNEQFF. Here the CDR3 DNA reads TGCGCCAGCAGCCCAGAGAGGCTAGCGGGGGCGTACAATGAGCAGTTCTTC.

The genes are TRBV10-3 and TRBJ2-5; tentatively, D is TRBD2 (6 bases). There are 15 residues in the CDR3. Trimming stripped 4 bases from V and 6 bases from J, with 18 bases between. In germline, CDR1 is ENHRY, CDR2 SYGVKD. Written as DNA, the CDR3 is TGTGCCATCAGTGCCGGGACTGCCGTTATCAAGACCCAGTACTTC. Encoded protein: CAISAGTAVIKTQYF.

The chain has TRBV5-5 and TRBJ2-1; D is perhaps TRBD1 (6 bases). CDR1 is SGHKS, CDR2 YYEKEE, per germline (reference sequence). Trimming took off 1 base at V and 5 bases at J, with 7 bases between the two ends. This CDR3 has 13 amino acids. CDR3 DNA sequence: TGTGCCAGCAGCTTGTGGACAGACAATGAGCAGTTCTTC. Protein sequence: CASSLWTDNEQFF.

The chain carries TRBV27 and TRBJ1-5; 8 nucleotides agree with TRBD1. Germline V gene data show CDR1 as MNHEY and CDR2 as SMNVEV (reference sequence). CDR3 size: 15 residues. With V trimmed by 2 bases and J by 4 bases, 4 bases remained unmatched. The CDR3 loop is CASSLRTGFNQPQHF. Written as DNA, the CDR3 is TGTGCCAGCAGTTTACGGACAGGGTTTAATCAGCCCCAGCATTTT.

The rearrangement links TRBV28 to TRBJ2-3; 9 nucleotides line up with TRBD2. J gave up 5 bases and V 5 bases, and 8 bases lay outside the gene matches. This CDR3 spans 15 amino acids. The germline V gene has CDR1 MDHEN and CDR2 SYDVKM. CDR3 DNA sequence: TGTGCCAGCAGTGCCGGGACTAGCCTGGTAGATACGCAGTATTTT. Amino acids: CASSAGTSLVDTQYF.

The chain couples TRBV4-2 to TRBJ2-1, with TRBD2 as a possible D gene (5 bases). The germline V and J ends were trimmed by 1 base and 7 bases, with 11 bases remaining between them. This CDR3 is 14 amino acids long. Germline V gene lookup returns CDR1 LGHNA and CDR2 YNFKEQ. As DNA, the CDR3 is TGTGCCAGCAGCCAAGCCCCCCCGGGGAATGAGCAGTTCTTC. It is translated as CASSQAPPGNEQFF.

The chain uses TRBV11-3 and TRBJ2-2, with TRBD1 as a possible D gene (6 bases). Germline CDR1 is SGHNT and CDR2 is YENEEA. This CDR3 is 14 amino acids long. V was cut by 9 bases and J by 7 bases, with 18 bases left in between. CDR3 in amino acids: CASSNQGPGGELFF. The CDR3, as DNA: TGTGCCAGTAGTAATCAGGGGCCAGGCGGGGAGCTGTTTTTT. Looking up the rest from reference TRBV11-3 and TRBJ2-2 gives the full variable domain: EAGVVQSPRYKIIEKKQPVAFWCNPISGHNTLYWYLQNLGQGPELLIRYENEEAVDDSQLPKDRFSAERLKGVDSTLKIQPAELGDSAVYLCASSNQGPGGELFFGEGSRLTVL.

CDR3 amino acids: CASSTWTGARETQYF. CDR3 nucleotides: TGTGCCAGCAGTACATGGACAGGGGCCCGGGAGACCCAGTACTTC. The rearrangement links TRBV27 to TRBJ2-5; 9 nucleotides align to TRBD1. The CDR3 is 15 amino acids. After removal of 5 bases from V and 5 bases from J, the junction contained 9 bases not matched to a gene. Per germline, CDR1 MNHEY and CDR2 SMNVEV (reference sequence).